The next 27 T cell receptor beta chains were all read from a single sample in a study of cytomegalovirus exposure and HLA in healthy donors. Primers for the PCR totalled 60 Vbeta and 13 Jbeta. Some clones are missing from TCRdb's copy, which holds only in-frame ones; the method was immunoSEQ multiplex PCR. The sample lists roughly 150,000 clones; 65% to 90% were seen once. The material sequenced was PBMCs. The receptors were gathered from a male donor in good health and CMV-seronegative.

This chain links TRBV7-9 with TRBJ2-3, with a possible D match to TRBD2 (5 bases). Per the germline V gene, CDR1 is SEHNR and CDR2 is FQNEAQ (reference sequence). The length of the CDR3 is 14 residues. V was shortened by 5 bases and J by 6 bases, with 15 bases between the two germline ends. CDR3: CASSPGLGGDTQYF. DNA of the CDR3: TGTGCCAGCAGCCCCGGACTGGGCGGGGATACGCAGTATTTT.

The chain is built from TRBV10-3 and TRBJ2-7; 8 bases agree with TRBD1. The CDR3 extends over 13 amino acids. After removal of 6 bases from V and 1 base from J, the junction contained 2 bases not matched to a gene. Germline loops: CDR1 ENHRY, CDR2 SYGVKD. In DNA form, the CDR3 reads TGTGCCATCAGGCGGACAGGGTCCTACGAGCAGTACTTC. It is translated as CAIRRTGSYEQYF.

The chain employs TRBV9 and TRBJ1-4; TRBD1 is a possible D gene (6 bases). The germline V and J ends were trimmed by 4 bases and 3 bases, with 13 bases remaining between them. From germline, CDR1 is SGDLS and CDR2 YYNGEE. CDR3 length: 15 amino acids. CDR3 region: CASSPTGFANEKLFF. The CDR3 nucleotides read TGTGCCAGCAGCCCCACAGGGTTCGCTAATGAAAAACTGTTTTTT.

The rearrangement uses TRBV5-4 and TRBJ1-2, with D perhaps matching TRBD1 (6 bases). Trimming pared 4 bases from V and 3 bases from J, leaving 16 bases between. The CDR3 has 15 residues. Germline loops: CDR1 SGHNT, CDR2 YYREEE (reference sequence). CDR3 coding DNA: TGTGCCAGCAGCGTGACGTCAGGGGTGTACTATGGCTACACCTTC. It yields the protein CASSVTSGVYYGYTF.

As to this clone: Compared with germline, one end of the junction differs, possibly owing to a read error. This chain's CDR3 is CASSAGTRSFEQYF. Written as DNA, the CDR3 is TGTGCCAGCAGCGCCGGGACACGGTCCTTCGAGCAGTACTTC. The chain couples TRBV9 to TRBJ2-7; perhaps TRBD1 as D (6 bases). The CDR3 sequence is 14 residues long. CDR1 is SGDLS and CDR2 is YYNGEE in the germline V gene.

The rearrangement links TRBV11-2 to TRBJ2-2; 9 bases match TRBD1. The CDR3 has 15 amino acids. Germline CDR1 SGHAT, CDR2 FQNNGV. V dropped 5 bases and J dropped 6; count of bases not matched to a gene: 7. CDR3 nucleotide sequence: TGTGCCAGCAGCCTATTACAGGGGGCCGCCGGGGAGCTGTTTTTT. Translating gives CASSLLQGAAGELFF.

The rearrangement uses TRBV14 and TRBJ1-4; TRBD1 matches 7 bases. CDR1 is SGHDN and CDR2 is FVKESK in the germline V gene. V shed 4 bases and J 8 bases; nucleotides not matched to a gene: 10. This CDR3 is 15 amino acids long. The CDR3 sequence is CASSPHEGAGEKLFF. In DNA form, the CDR3 reads TGTGCCAGCAGCCCCCATGAGGGGGCCGGCGAAAAACTGTTTTTT.

This chain links TRBV2 with TRBJ1-2; tentative D call: TRBD1 (6 bases). Trimming cost V 4 bases and J 6 bases, with 6 bases left between them. The length of the CDR3 is 11 residues. Germline V gene data show CDR1 as SNHLY and CDR2 as FYNNEI. The CDR3 here is CASSAGDGYTF. The DNA of the CDR3 is TGTGCCAGCAGTGCAGGGGATGGCTACACCTTC.

The chain carries TRBV19 and TRBJ2-3; D possibly corresponds to TRBD1 (5 bases). The germline V and J ends were trimmed by 7 bases and 0 bases, with 11 bases remaining between them. Germline CDR1 is LNHDA and CDR2 is SQIVND (reference sequence). The CDR3 is 14 amino acids. The chain's CDR3 is CASIDQGSTDTQYF. DNA of the CDR3: TGTGCCAGTATTGACCAGGGCAGCACAGATACGCAGTATTTT.

The J gene is TRBJ2-7, the V gene TRBV5-1; 9 bases are shared with TRBD1. Germline V lookup: CDR1 SGHRS, CDR2 YFSETQ. The V segment lost 4 bases and the J segment 5 bases; nucleotides outside the gene matches: 10. The CDR3 is 15 amino acids. This chain's CDR3 is CASSPFRQGGHEQYF. The CDR3, as DNA: TGCGCCAGCAGCCCCTTCCGACAGGGGGGACACGAGCAGTACTTC.

This sequence joins TRBV6-6 and TRBJ1-2; tentative D call: TRBD1 (5 bases). V lost 0 bases and J 13 bases, leaving 15 bases between the germline ends. CDR1 is MNHNY and CDR2 is SVGAGI in the germline V gene (reference sequence). This CDR3 is 13 amino acids long. The DNA of the CDR3 is TGTGCCAGCAGTTACTCGTCGCGGACACGAACCACCTTC. Amino acid sequence: CASSYSSRTRTTF.

The V call is TRBV10-2, the J call TRBJ1-4; weak D call: TRBD1 (5 bases). The V gene's germline CDR1 is WSHSY and CDR2 SAAADI. The CDR3 runs 16 residues. Trimming took off 3 bases at V and 8 bases at J, with 19 bases between the two ends. The CDR3 DNA reads TGCGCCAGCAGTGAAGGAATCCGGCAGGGAGGGGAAAAACTGTTTTTT. Its protein product is CASSEGIRQGGEKLFF.

CDR3 coding DNA: TGCGCCAGCAGTGAGTCGGGGACCACAGGGCGGGAGACCCAGTACTTC. It specifies CASSESGTTGRETQYF. The chain combines TRBV10-2 with TRBJ2-5; tentatively, D is TRBD1 (6 bases). This CDR3 has 16 residues. V was trimmed by 0 bases and J by 5 bases, leaving 16 bases between them. In germline, CDR1 is WSHSY, CDR2 SAAADI.

The chain recombines TRBV4-1 with TRBJ1-4; D is ambiguous. CDR3 length equals 15 residues. V lost 2 bases and J lost 7, with 14 bases in between. The germline gives CDR1 MGHRA, CDR2 YSYEKL. In DNA, the CDR3 is TGCGCCAGCAGCCAAATCGGACTGGGGATTGAAAAACTGTTTTTT. It specifies CASSQIGLGIEKLFF.

A single count supports this clone. The chain is built from TRBV2 and TRBJ1-5; D remains unclear. CDR3 length: 15 residues. CDR1 is SNHLY, CDR2 FYNNEI, per germline. Trimming stripped 2 bases from V and 6 bases from J, with 14 bases between. The DNA of the CDR3 is TGTGCCAGCAGTGAAATCCCATCGATCAGTCAGCCCCAGCATTTT. It specifies CASSEIPSISQPQHF. The complete variable domain, with remaining parts taken from reference TRBV2 and TRBJ1-5, reads EPEVTQTPSHQVTQMGQEVILRCVPISNHLYFYWYRQILGQKVEFLVSFYNNEISEKSEIFDDQFSVERPDGSNFTLKIRSTKLEDSAMYFCASSEIPSISQPQHFGDGTRLSIL.

This chain links TRBV29-1 with TRBJ1-1; possibly TRBD1 for D (6 bases). Per germline, CDR1 SQVTM and CDR2 ANQGSEA. The CDR3 loop spans 12 amino acids. The V and J ends lost 7 bases and 1 base respectively, with 10 bases between them. The DNA for the CDR3 is TGCAGCGCCGGACAGCGGAACACTGAAGCTTTCTTT. Translation gives CSAGQRNTEAFF.

The rearrangement links TRBV5-1 to TRBJ2-7; 7 bases agree with TRBD1. The germline V gene has CDR1 SGHRS and CDR2 YFSETQ. After removal of 5 bases from V and 2 bases from J, the junction contained 13 bases not matched to a gene. The CDR3 runs 16 residues. CDR3 sequence: CASSLTGSSPPYEQYF. The CDR3 DNA follows: TGCGCCAGCAGTCTGACAGGGTCCTCCCCACCCTACGAGCAGTACTTC.

The chain uses TRBV4-1 and TRBJ2-7; no clear D gene. Trimming took off 1 base at V and 5 bases at J, with 3 bases between the two ends. The CDR3 contains 11 residues. The germline V gene has CDR1 MGHRA and CDR2 YSYEKL. This CDR3 reads CASSQGDEQYF. The CDR3 bases are TGCGCCAGCAGCCAAGGAGACGAGCAGTACTTC.

V and J are TRBV27 and TRBJ2-5, with 8 positions matching TRBD1. The CDR3 totals 15 residues. Germline CDR1 reads MNHEY; CDR2 reads SMNVEV (reference sequence). The J segment lost 5 bases and the V segment lost 2 bases, leaving 7 bases of the junction unmatched. Here the CDR3 reads CASSLQGARRETQYF. In DNA form, the CDR3 reads TGTGCCAGCAGTTTACAGGGGGCGAGGAGGGAGACCCAGTACTTC.

The J gene is TRBJ2-7, the V gene TRBV10-3; 8 positions match TRBD1. The CDR3 extends over 14 amino acids. Trimming cost V 3 bases and J 5 bases; bases outside gene matches: 6. The germline V gene has CDR1 ENHRY and CDR2 SYGVKD. Written as DNA, the CDR3 is TGTGCCATCAGTGACAGACAGGGGATCCACGAGCAGTACTTC. Its translation: CAISDRQGIHEQYF.

J is TRBJ1-2 and V is TRBV18; D may be TRBD1 (5 bases). This CDR3 is built from 14 residues. Germline CDR1 is KGHSH and CDR2 is LQKENI. Trimming removed 0 bases from V and 5 bases from J, with 10 bases in between. CDR3 region: CASSPPEGRYGYTF. The CDR3 DNA reads TGTGCCAGCTCACCACCGGAGGGGAGGTATGGCTACACCTTC.

This clone was seen more than once but under ten times. The chain employs TRBV19 and TRBJ2-2; no firm D call. CDR1 and CDR2 (germline): LNHDA, SQIVND (reference sequence). V shed 4 bases and J shed 7 bases, with 13 bases lying between them. This CDR3 has 14 residues. In nucleotides, the CDR3 is TGTGCCAGTAGTAGTCCAGGCCTGATCGGGGAGCTGTTTTTT. Residues: CASSSPGLIGELFF.

This clone has just one count. V is TRBV5-1 and J is TRBJ2-3; TRBD2 agrees at 9 bases. Trimming took 0 bases from V and 2 from J; bases not matched to a gene: 4. The germline V gene has CDR1 SGHRS and CDR2 YFSETQ. This CDR3 is 16 amino acids long. CDR3 protein: CASSLDLAGITDTQYF. DNA for the CDR3: TGCGCCAGCAGCTTGGACCTAGCGGGGATCACAGATACGCAGTATTTT. The whole variable domain, remainder taken from reference TRBV5-1 and TRBJ2-3, is KAGVTQTPRYLIKTRGQQVTLSCSPISGHRSVSWYQQTPGQGLQFLFEYFSETQRNKGNFPGRFSGRQFSNSRSEMNVSTLELGDSALYLCASSLDLAGITDTQYFGPGTRLTVL.

V is TRBV7-9 and J is TRBJ2-2; the D gene is possibly TRBD1 (6 bases). Between the trimmed V and J ends, which lost 5 bases and 8 bases, there was a span of 18 bases. This CDR3 comprises 15 residues. Per the germline V gene, CDR1 is SEHNR and CDR2 is FQNEAQ (reference sequence). CDR3: CASSPEGQWEGELFF. The DNA for the CDR3 is TGTGCCAGCAGCCCAGAAGGACAGTGGGAGGGGGAGCTGTTTTTT.

The rearrangement links TRBV9 to TRBJ1-3; tentatively, D is TRBD1 (6 bases). V was pared by 4 bases and J by 4 bases, with 15 bases between. Germline V gene lookup returns CDR1 SGDLS and CDR2 YYNGEE. The CDR3 spans 15 residues. The CDR3 nucleotides read TGTGCCAGCAGCTCAACGGGGGGCCTGGGAAACACCATATATTTT. It translates to CASSSTGGLGNTIYF.

A note on this clone: Other nucleotide sequences in the sample specify the same CDR3. This chain links TRBV11-3 with TRBJ2-7; D gene uncertain. Trimming took 1 base from V and 3 from J, leaving 7 bases between them. The germline V gene encodes CDR1 SGHNT and CDR2 YENEEA. The CDR3 totals 13 residues. CDR3 bases: TGTGCCAGCAGCTTAGGGCAGGACTACGAGCAGTACTTC. This gives the protein CASSLGQDYEQYF.

This sequence joins TRBV25-1 and TRBJ2-5, with D perhaps TRBD2 (6 bases). This CDR3 is built from 15 residues. Trimming stripped 2 bases from V and 2 bases from J, with 12 bases between. Germline assignment: CDR1 MGHDK and CDR2 SYGVNS. CDR3 in DNA: TGTGCCAGCAGTGAACTGGGGGACTCACAAGAGACCCAGTACTTC. Its protein product is CASSELGDSQETQYF. Combining the CDR3 with reference TRBV25-1 and TRBJ2-5 gives the whole variable domain EADIYQTPRYLVIGTGKKITLECSQTMGHDKMYWYQQDPGMELHLIHYSYGVNSTEKGDLSSESTVSRIRTEHFPLTLESARPSHTSQYLCASSELGDSQETQYFGPGTRLLVL.